The text below deals with one TCR beta chain. The target of this receptor is not known. No base quality information exists; no much larger clone differs at one position. The trial excluded patients who had a history of autoimmune disease or were on systemic immunosuppression. Peripheral blood for TCR sequencing was collected from all dose cohorts at baseline, on cycle 4 day 1, and on cycle 7 day 1. The samples were taken from a phase I, first-in-human, multicenter, open-label dose-escalation trial of ivuxolimab. Adults with locally advanced or metastatic melanoma, renal cell carcinoma, hepatocellular carcinoma or head and neck squamous cell carcinoma were enrolled in the trial. Before TCR sequencing, CD4+ T cells and CD8+ T cells from peripheral blood were sorted into separate populations. Genomic DNA was extracted from sorted cells for sequencing of the TCRbeta CDR3 region. TCRbeta CDR3 regions were sequenced using the immunoSEQ Assay. The source is immuneACCESS, and TCRdb retained only in-frame sequences with V and J called. Part of the clones is not carried over; for the studies checked, unresolved V genes explain less than half of this, and the remainder is unexplained. Recorded for this sample are tens of thousands of clones; under 80% of them occurred a single time. Of the sample, 11% to 15% falls within the top ten clones.

The record originates from a study of OX40 agonist ivuxolimab in advanced cancers. As for the study more broadly: The costimulatory receptor OX40 (CD134) was targeted by ivuxolimab, a fully human IgG2 agonistic monoclonal antibody. Partial responses occurred in three dose-escalation patients: two with cutaneous melanoma and one with hepatocellular carcinoma. Of the approximately 54 dose-escalation patients, hepatocellular carcinoma was present in approximately 20, melanoma in around 15, renal cell carcinoma in 9 and head and neck cancer in 9. Intravenous ivuxolimab was administered to patients every 2 weeks at six dose levels: 0.01, 0.1, 0.3, 1.5, 3 and 10 mg/kg. Prior anti-PD-1, anti-PD-L1 or anti-CTLA-4 therapy was permitted, and checkpoint inhibitors had been received by about 44% of dose-escalation patients. The purpose of peripheral TCRbeta sequencing was to test whether ivuxolimab changed TCR sequence diversity and led to clonal T-cell expansion. The dose-escalation cohort was approximately 83% male with a mean age of about 60 years, ranging from roughly 23 to 80. The paper covers the monotherapy dose-escalation part of the phase I ivuxolimab trial, which included N of about 50 patients. Beyond this particular receptor, the publication reports: In partial responders in the 0.1-3.0 mg/kg groups, normalized peripheral clonal expansion was found to be among the lowest, especially among CD8+ T cells. Clonal expansion of both CD4+ and CD8+ blood T cells was observed from baseline to week 6 at doses 0.1 to 3.0 mg/kg. After ivuxolimab, CD8+ T cells had more expanded clones than CD4+ T cells on average. Which antigens the clonally expanded peripheral T cells were specific for was not determined. Low levels of normalized T-cell clonal expansion were also seen in some patients who did not respond.

CDR1 and CDR2, per the germline V gene, are SGHDT and YYEEEE. V is pared back by 0 bases and J by 3 bases, with 12 bases lying between the germline termini. From the cysteine up to the phenylalanine, the CDR3 has a length of 15 residues. CDR3 DNA only is kept here, 45 bases in frame from base 1. Rearrangement joined TRBV5-6 to TRBJ2-5; matching of 6 bases hints at TRBD1 as the D gene. This receptor was obtained from an adult with an advanced solid tumor such as melanoma, head and neck, liver or kidney cancer. The starting material was CD4+ or CD8+ T cells sorted from blood, obtained in a trial of the OX40 agonist ivuxolimab. The CDR3 protein: CASSLARTAKETQYF. The nucleotide sequence reads as follows: TGTGCCAGCAGCTTGGCCCGGACAGCTAAAGAGACCCAGTACTTC.